This T cell receptor (beta chain) was identified in a study of blood T cell repertoires in COVID-19 (dated by TCRdb to 2020 to 2022). In the study overall: Collaborator samples came from the United States, Italy and Spain and covered acute and convalescent phases of COVID-19. Where available, HLA class I and class II types were taken from metadata supplied by the sample provider and were not determined by assay-based typing. The material from the prospective study consisted of cDNA or gDNA derived from T cells, B-cell-depleted T cells, or PBMCs. The dataset comprised deeply sampled blood TCRbeta repertoires from subjects exposed to, actively infected with, or recovered from COVID-19. A freely available public database, intended as a resource for researchers studying the immune response to SARS-CoV-2, is where the repertoires were released. Nearly every sample came with metadata listing a de-identified subject ID, COVID-19 status, age in years and sex. Samples were obtained from the ongoing ImmuneRACE study (first 160 participants) and from 1,200 or so subjects provided by 6 global collaborators. The full study reports these points: The quantity of clinical and demographic metadata differed by source and by participant and was supplied without curation.

TCRbeta CDR3 regions were amplified from genomic DNA using the immunoSEQ Assay, a bias-controlled multiplex PCR. In the original analysis: Nucleated cell counts per sample were estimated from amplification of reference gene primers within the assay. To quantify the absolute abundance of each unique TCRbeta CDR3 rearrangement, sequence reads were collapsed and filtered. For each sample, productive Simpson clonality was calculated as the square root of Simpson's diversity index across productive rearrangements. Imported from immuneACCESS, the table was reduced by TCRdb to in-frame sequences with V and J called. These copies leave out some clones; in studies compared against another copy, an unresolved V gene accounts for under half, and the cause of the remainder is not known. The V and J calls and the clone size are those of that table, but D and trimming were determined from the DNA. Within this sample are a few hundred thousand clones, with approximately 85% of them counted one time only. The biggest ten clones account for roughly 4% of the sample.

A note on this clone: No antigen is known for it. No base-level quality is on record; no much larger clone is a single base apart.

From cysteine to phenylalanine, the CDR3 is 14 amino acids long. This entry keeps only the CDR3 DNA: 42 bases, framed from base 1. CDR1 and CDR2, looked up from the germline V gene (reference sequence), are LNHDA and SQIVND. V lost 5 bases and J lost 10 bases, and the count of bases not matched to a germline gene is 9. Participants in the prospective study were aged roughly 18 to 100 years, lived in about two dozen United States geographic areas, and enrolled through a virtual design. To assign participants to cohorts, the prospective study relied on clinical history that participants themselves reported in a screening survey and a study questionnaire. ImmuneRACE Cohort 3 recovered participants were defined by two consecutive negative NP/OP PCR tests, healthcare professional clearance, or symptom resolution. In the prospective study, mobile phlebotomists collected whole blood, serum and a nasopharyngeal or oropharyngeal swab from each participant. Participants in the prospective study had the option to provide additional blood draws and questionnaires over a roughly 2-month period. Before DNA extraction, blood samples from the prospective study were shipped at room temperature or frozen.

The sequenced sample was PBMCs or T cells enriched from blood (not recorded which). This TCR came from a woman in her 30s who had recovered from COVID-19. Recombination connected TRBV19 to TRBJ2-7, with 12 bases aligning to TRBD1. The DNA sequence is TGTGCCAGTAGTGGGACAGGGGGCTTGTACGGTCAGTACTTC. It specifies CASSGTGGLYGQYF.